These 32 T cell receptor beta chains originate from one sample sequenced in a study of beta chain features in type 1 diabetes. Findings and limits, study-wide: TCRB CDR3 length was moderately but significantly reduced in all four CD4+ subsets of Type 1 diabetes patients.

The entirety of the isolated RNA underwent reverse transcription, so expressed TCRB transcripts were sequenced. Assay used: immunoSEQ multiplex PCR; TCRdb lists only in-frame clones, some missing. The repertoire has about 700,000 clones, roughly 13% of them found once; the top ten carry around 0.022%. Their cognate antigens are unknown. Sample: naive CD4+ T cells from blood. These receptors came from a man between 18 and 35 years old with type 1 diabetes.

J is TRBJ2-7 and V is TRBV28; 11 nucleotides line up with TRBD2. Unmatched junction bases numbered 12, after V lost 6 bases and J lost 5 bases. This CDR3 spans 16 amino acids. CDR1 MDHEN and CDR2 SYDVKM come from the germline V gene. DNA for the CDR3: TGTGCCAGCAGCCCGACTAGCGGGGCCCCGGGGGACGAGCAGTACTTC. Translated, it gives CASSPTSGAPGDEQYF.

The genes are TRBV19 and TRBJ2-5; weak D call: TRBD1 (5 bases). The CDR3 has 12 amino acids. The V gene lost 6 bases and the J gene lost 7 bases, with 12 bases spanning the gap. CDR1 and CDR2 (germline): LNHDA, SQIVND (reference sequence). The chain's CDR3 is CASRGQGGTQYF. CDR3 nucleotide sequence: TGTGCCAGTAGGGGCCAGGGTGGGACCCAGTACTTC.

J is TRBJ2-1 and V is TRBV23-1; maybe TRBD1 (6 bases). TRBV23-1 is noted as an ORF with a role that remains uncertain. Between the trimmed V and J ends, which lost 0 bases and 7 bases, there was a span of 22 bases. The CDR3 spans 18 residues. CDR3 sequence (DNA): TGCGCCAGCAGTCAATCGCCCCGGCTTACAGGGAGAGTAAATGAGCAGTTCTTC. Translated, it gives CASSQSPRLTGRVNEQFF.

CDR3 coding DNA: TGCGCCAGCACCGGGGGACTAGCAGCAGATACGCAGTATTTT. Translation gives CASTGGLAADTQYF. The J gene is TRBJ2-3, the V gene TRBV5-1; 9 bases fit TRBD2. CDR3 size: 14 residues. V trimming: 6 bases; J trimming: 4 bases; junction bases outside the gene matches: 6. Per the germline V gene, CDR1 is SGHRS and CDR2 is YFSETQ.

In its sample, this clone was seen a few times. The rearrangement joins TRBV4-1 to TRBJ2-6; 7 nucleotides match TRBD1. V dropped 0 bases and J dropped 1; count of bases not matched to a gene: 3. CDR1 is MGHRA and CDR2 is YSYEKL in the germline V gene. The CDR3 is 17 residues long. CDR3 region: CASSQDLTGSGANVLTF. CDR3 DNA: TGCGCCAGCAGCCAAGATCTGACAGGGTCTGGGGCCAACGTCCTGACTTTC.

This clone occurred once. CDR3 in amino acids: CAWSTGTGSTHSNQPQHF. CDR3 DNA: TGTGCCTGGAGTACCGGGACAGGGTCCACCCACAGCAATCAGCCCCAGCATTTT. The chain combines TRBV30 with TRBJ1-5, with 9 bases aligning to TRBD1. CDR1 is GTSNPN, CDR2 SVGIG, per germline (reference sequence). Unmatched junction bases numbered 12, after V lost 2 bases and J lost 1 base. There are 18 residues in the CDR3. Based on the CDR3 plus reference TRBV30 and TRBJ1-5, the full variable domain is SQTIHQWPATLVQPVGSPLSLECTVEGTSNPNLYWYRQAAGRGLQLLFYSVGIGQISSEVPQNLSASRPQDRQFILSSKKLLLSDSGFYLCAWSTGTGSTHSNQPQHFGDGTRLSIL.

V usage is TRBV30 and J usage is TRBJ1-5, with 9 bases lining up with TRBD1. The CDR3 totals 15 residues. Trimming cost V 6 bases and J 6 bases; bases outside gene matches: 12. Germline V CDR1 and CDR2: GTSNPN, SVGIG (reference sequence). Here the CDR3 reads CACNPQGADGQPQHF. The CDR3 region has the DNA TGTGCCTGCAACCCACAGGGGGCAGATGGTCAGCCCCAGCATTTT.

This clone was counted a few times. The rearrangement uses TRBV18 and TRBJ2-3; D may be TRBD1 (6 bases). Germline assignment: CDR1 KGHSH and CDR2 LQKENI. This CDR3 contains 14 residues. Trimming removed 3 bases from V and 6 bases from J, with 13 bases in between. CDR3 sequence reads: CASSPGQTGDTQYF. The CDR3 bases are TGTGCCAGCTCACCCGGACAGACGGGGGATACGCAGTATTTT.

CDR3 loop: CAWSVLGTYGYTF. The CDR3 coding sequence is TGTGCCTGGAGTGTATTGGGGACCTATGGCTACACCTTC. The J gene is TRBJ1-2, the V gene TRBV30; TRBD1 might be the D (5 bases). The CDR3 is made up of 13 amino acids. CDR1 is GTSNPN, CDR2 SVGIG, per germline (reference sequence). V lost 0 bases, J lost 4 bases, and 9 bases lay in between.

The V and J genes are TRBV4-1 and TRBJ1-2; D remains ambiguous. Trimming took 0 bases from V and 8 from J, leaving 16 bases between them. CDR1 is MGHRA, CDR2 YSYEKL, per germline. The CDR3 runs 15 residues. CDR3 nucleotide sequence: TGCGCCAGCAGCCAAGAAGGAATGGGTTTTGCGGGCTACACCTTC. Amino acids: CASSQEGMGFAGYTF.

This chain connects TRBV4-2 to TRBJ2-2, with no clear D. The CDR3 totals 14 residues. The V gene's germline CDR1 is LGHNA and CDR2 YNFKEQ. V was trimmed by 4 bases and J by 2 bases, leaving 8 bases between them. This CDR3 is CASSPRRNTGELFF. CDR3 sequence (DNA): TGTGCCAGCAGCCCTCGACGAAACACCGGGGAGCTGTTTTTT.

The genes are TRBV5-4 and TRBJ2-2; 9 positions match TRBD1. CDR3 size: 16 residues. J lost 7 bases, V lost 4 bases, and 11 bases had no gene match. CDR1 and CDR2 from the germline V gene are SGHNT and YYREEE (reference sequence). The CDR3 reads CASSPGQGPLDGELFF. The CDR3 DNA sequence: TGTGCCAGCAGCCCCGGACAGGGGCCCTTGGACGGGGAGCTGTTTTTT.

As regards this clone: The sample holds other DNA sequences that translate to the same CDR3. The CDR3 region has the DNA TGTGCCAGCAGCCTATACACAGATACGCAGTATTTT. Protein sequence: CASSLYTDTQYF. The chain is built from TRBV7-2 and TRBJ2-3; D not resolved. Trimming shortened V by 5 bases and J by 2 bases, and 5 bases separated the two germline ends. The germline V gene has CDR1 SGHTA and CDR2 FQGNSA. This CDR3 is 12 amino acids long.

This clone showed up just a few times. The chain employs TRBV5-4 and TRBJ2-4, with D unclear. Trimming took off 6 bases at V and 5 bases at J, with 18 bases between the two ends. The germline CDR1 and CDR2 sequences are SGHNT and YYREEE (reference sequence). The CDR3 totals 15 residues. CDR3 in DNA: TGTGCCAGCAACCAACAATTGGACGCTCAAAACATTCAGTACTTC. This gives the protein CASNQQLDAQNIQYF.

This chain uses TRBV30 with TRBJ2-3; either TRBD1 or TRBD2 may fit D (6 bases each). The CDR3 runs 14 residues. The germline gives CDR1 GTSNPN, CDR2 SVGIG (reference sequence). V was pared by 6 bases and J by 4 bases, with 17 bases between. CDR3 sequence: CACGPGAGADTQYF. CDR3 DNA sequence: TGTGCCTGTGGACCGGGGGCCGGGGCAGATACGCAGTATTTT. Supplemented by reference TRBV30 and TRBJ2-3, the full variable domain reads SQTIHQWPATLVQPVGSPLSLECTVEGTSNPNLYWYRQAAGRGLQLLFYSVGIGQISSEVPQNLSASRPQDRQFILSSKKLLLSDSGFYLCACGPGAGADTQYFGPGTRLTVL.

The V gene is TRBV5-4, the J gene TRBJ2-6, with TRBD1 matching over 7 bases. Germline CDR1 and CDR2: SGHNT and YYREEE (reference sequence). The CDR3 runs to 17 residues. The V gene end was trimmed by 2 bases and the J gene end by 2 bases; junction bases not matched to a gene: 7. CDR3 bases: TGTGCCAGCAGCTTCAGACAGGGTAACCCTGGGGCCAACGTCCTGACTTTC. This gives the protein CASSFRQGNPGANVLTF.

The J gene is TRBJ1-1, the V gene TRBV5-4, with D possibly matching TRBD1 (5 bases). CDR3 length: 13 amino acids. V lost 4 bases and J 6 bases, leaving 13 bases between the germline ends. Looked up from germline, CDR1 is SGHNT and CDR2 is YYREEE (reference sequence). Here the CDR3 DNA reads TGTGCCAGCAGCCGCGACCTGGGGGCTGAAGCTTTCTTT. Amino acids: CASSRDLGAEAFF.

With regard to this clone: At one end the junction does not follow the germline gene, possibly because of a read error. The chain joins TRBV6-1 to TRBJ2-7, with D perhaps TRBD2 (6 bases). CDR3 length: 15 residues. CDR1 and CDR2 (germline): MNHNS, SASEGT. DNA for the CDR3: TGTGCCATCAGTGGGGCTCCTAGCTCCGGAGGGGAGCAGTACTTC. Its protein product is CAISGAPSSGGEQYF.

The sample holds a few counts of this clone. Other DNA sequences in the same sample also yield this CDR3. V usage is TRBV5-6 and J usage is TRBJ1-1; no clear D gene. The CDR3 is 11 residues long. Germline CDR1 SGHDT, CDR2 YYEEEE. V was shortened by 8 bases and J by 1 base, with 6 bases between the two germline ends. CDR3 DNA sequence: TGTGCCAGTGGGCGGAACACTGAAGCTTTCTTT. Translating it yields CASGRNTEAFF.

This clone was counted a few times. The CDR3, as DNA: TGCGCCAGCACTCGAGGGGACACCGGGGAGCTGTTTTTT. Protein sequence: CASTRGDTGELFF. The chain links TRBV5-1 to TRBJ2-2; the D call may be TRBD1 or TRBD2 (5 bases each). From germline, CDR1 is SGHRS and CDR2 YFSETQ. The CDR3 covers 13 residues. Trimming stripped 6 bases from V and 3 bases from J, with 9 bases between.

CDR3 protein: CSVEKTGANVLTF. In nucleotides, the CDR3 is TGCAGCGTTGAAAAGACTGGGGCCAACGTCCTGACTTTC. The chain uses TRBV29-1 and TRBJ2-6; unclear D gene. V was clipped by 2 bases and J by 2 bases, with 4 bases between them. CDR3 size: 13 residues. In germline, CDR1 is SQVTM, CDR2 ANQGSEA.

This clone was found a few times. The CDR3 loop reads CASSYGRLAETQYF. CDR3 DNA: TGTGCCAGCAGTTACGGTCGTCTGGCAGAGACCCAGTACTTC. The chain joins TRBV6-5 to TRBJ2-5; D remains ambiguous. The germline CDR1 and CDR2 sequences are MNHEY and SVGAGI. The CDR3 has 14 amino acids. V lost 2 bases and J lost 4, with 11 bases in between.

The rearrangement joins TRBV29-1 to TRBJ1-2; D is perhaps TRBD1 (5 bases). This CDR3 comprises 14 residues. Germline V gives CDR1 SQVTM, CDR2 ANQGSEA. Trimming left V 3 bases short and J 3 bases short, with 14 bases between. The CDR3 reads CSVERFQGHYGYTF. The CDR3, as DNA: TGCAGCGTTGAGCGTTTCCAGGGACACTATGGCTACACCTTC.

In this sample, this clone turned up a few times. The chain links TRBV11-2 to TRBJ2-1; 8 nucleotides match TRBD1. Germline trimming cut 3 bases from V and 9 bases from J; bases unmatched to any gene: 10. CDR1 and CDR2 from the germline V gene are SGHAT and FQNNGV. The CDR3 loop spans 15 amino acids. DNA of the CDR3: TGTGCCAGCAGCTTGGAAGGACAGGGTGAACCTGAGCAGTTCTTC. Translated: CASSLEGQGEPEQFF. The full variable domain, in which reference TRBV11-2 and TRBJ2-1 provide the parts outside the CDR3, is EAGVAQSPRYKIIEKRQSVAFWCNPISGHATLYWYQQILGQGPKLLIQFQNNGVVDDSQLPKDRFSAERLKGVDSTLKIQPAKLEDSAVYLCASSLEGQGEPEQFFGPGTRLTVL.

V usage is TRBV10-3 and J usage is TRBJ1-2; D uncertain. Germline V gives CDR1 ENHRY, CDR2 SYGVKD. Trimming left V 0 bases short and J 3 bases short, with 11 bases between. The CDR3 consists of 15 residues. CDR3 residues: CAISESGDLDYGYTF. The CDR3 DNA follows: TGTGCCATCAGTGAGTCCGGCGACCTGGACTATGGCTACACCTTC.

V gene TRBV18 combines with J gene TRBJ2-2; a possible D gene is TRBD1 (5 bases). Germline CDR1 KGHSH, CDR2 LQKENI. The CDR3 runs 16 residues. With 0 bases removed from V and 3 bases from J, the gap between germline ends came to 11 bases. The DNA for the CDR3 is TGTGCCAGCTCACCACCGGGCAGGGCGGACACCGGGGAGCTGTTTTTT. Translation: CASSPPGRADTGELFF.

This clone appeared once. The chain couples TRBV28 to TRBJ2-7, with 8 nucleotides matching TRBD1. The germline gives CDR1 MDHEN, CDR2 SYDVKM. Trimming removed 7 bases from V and 0 bases from J; junction bases left unmatched: 5. This CDR3 is built from 14 residues. As DNA, the CDR3 is TGTGCCAGCATTAGAACAGGGGGCTCCTACGAGCAGTACTTC. Its translation is CASIRTGGSYEQYF.

The J gene is TRBJ1-4, the V gene TRBV4-1; perhaps TRBD1 as D (6 bases). The germline V and J ends were trimmed by 4 bases and 3 bases, with 18 bases remaining between them. Germline V lookup: CDR1 MGHRA, CDR2 YSYEKL. The CDR3 runs to 17 residues. CDR3: CASSLIWGGLANEKLFF. DNA of the CDR3: TGCGCCAGCAGCCTCATCTGGGGGGGGCTGGCTAATGAAAAACTGTTTTTT.

This clone appeared a few times. The rearrangement uses TRBV28 and TRBJ1-2, with D unclear. This CDR3 contains 12 residues. Germline V gene sequence: CDR1 MDHEN, CDR2 SYDVKM. V lost 6 bases and J 4 bases, leaving 9 bases between the germline ends. CDR3 protein: CASRPGIYGYTF. CDR3 nucleotide sequence: TGTGCCAGCAGGCCGGGGATCTATGGCTACACCTTC.

This rearrangement joins TRBV28 to TRBJ1-6; D is unresolved. The CDR3 is 13 amino acids. Trimming shortened V by 9 bases and J by 5 bases, and 11 bases separated the two germline ends. Germline lookup yields CDR1 MDHEN and CDR2 SYDVKM. CDR3: CASLTANNSPLHF. CDR3 DNA: TGTGCCAGTCTCACGGCGAATAATTCACCCCTCCACTTT.

This clone has more than one count but fewer than ten. V is TRBV29-1 and J is TRBJ2-1; 8 nucleotides align to TRBD1. Germline CDR1 SQVTM, CDR2 ANQGSEA. J lost 3 bases, V lost 6 bases, and 4 bases had no gene match. The CDR3 consists of 13 residues. Written as DNA, the CDR3 is TGCAGCGTAACTACAGGGGGCTACAATGAGCAGTTCTTC. Translating gives CSVTTGGYNEQFF.

This clone was observed a few times. The chain carries TRBV30 and TRBJ2-1; 8 positions match TRBD2. CDR1 is GTSNPN, CDR2 SVGIG, per germline (reference sequence). J lost 2 bases, V lost 0 bases, and 6 bases had no gene match. The CDR3 covers 16 residues. The CDR3 bases are TGTGCCTGGAGTGTACCCCGGGGGGGGACCTACAATGAGCAGTTCTTC. It codes for CAWSVPRGGTYNEQFF.